The 9 T cell receptor beta chains in this list originate from one sample, sequenced in a study of T cells after yellow fever vaccination. MiXCR was run by TCRdb on the 5' RACE reads, yielding one entry per CDR3 protein. Of 50,000 or so distinct CDR3 sequences in the sample, about 6.3% were seen once. This specimen was CD8+ T cells not binding an NS4B(214-222) dextramer, sorted from PBMCs, taken roughly 47 days after the first yellow fever vaccination. These receptors all stem from a man in his late teens or twenties who received the YFV17D yellow fever vaccine.

The chain uses TRBV25-1 and TRBJ2-7; TRBD2 aligns across 12 bases. Germline V gene lookup returns CDR1 MGHDK and CDR2 SYGVNS. The V and J ends lost 8 bases and 4 bases, in that order; junction bases with no gene match: 6. CDR3 length equals 14 residues. CDR3 coding DNA: TGTGCCAGCGAGACCGGGACTAGCGGGTACGAGCAGTACTTC. Translating it yields CASETGTSGYEQYF.

The table lists this clonotype with many counts. This chain links TRBV6-2 or TRBV6-3 with TRBJ2-7; D ambiguous. The CDR3 is made up of 17 amino acids. Germline values: CDR1 MNHEY, CDR2 SVGEGT. The V end lost 6 bases, the J end lost 1 base, and 22 bases lay between the germline ends. The CDR3: CASSPRRNMLESYEQYV. CDR3 in DNA: TGTGCCAGCAGCCCCCGACGTAATATGTTGGAGTCCTACGAGCAGTACGTC.

There are a few counts of this clonotype. V and J are TRBV6-2 or TRBV6-3 and TRBJ2-6; 7 bases map to TRBD1. The CDR3 length is 13 residues. The V segment lost 5 bases and the J segment 7 bases; nucleotides outside the gene matches: 2. The germline V gene has CDR1 MNHEY and CDR2 SVGEGT. This CDR3 is CASSHRGANVLTF. CDR3 DNA: TGTGCCAGCAGTCACAGGGGAGCCAACGTCCTGACTTTC.

This clonotype was recorded a few times. The chain links TRBV27 to TRBJ2-3; 9 bases are shared with TRBD2. This CDR3 contains 17 residues. Germline V gene sequence: CDR1 MNHEY, CDR2 SMNVEV (reference sequence). V shed 6 bases, J shed 2 bases, and the junction held 12 bases outside the gene matches. The CDR3 protein is CASRPTTSGYFTDTQYF. CDR3 coding DNA: TGTGCCAGCAGACCCACGACTAGCGGATACTTCACAGATACGCAGTATTTT.

This clonotype has ten or more counts. The chain carries TRBV4-2 and TRBJ2-5; D not resolved. Trimming pared 0 bases from V and 5 bases from J, leaving 13 bases between. The length of the CDR3 is 15 residues. CDR1 is LGHNA, CDR2 YNFKEQ, per germline. CDR3 sequence reads: CASSQEVGVSETQYF. CDR3 nucleotides: TGTGCCAGCAGCCAAGAAGTTGGGGTTAGCGAGACCCAGTACTTC.

This clonotype was detected many times. This rearrangement joins TRBV11-1 to TRBJ2-3, with a possible D match to TRBD2 (6 bases). V was pared by 2 bases and J by 0 bases, with 18 bases between. Germline loops: CDR1 SGHAT, CDR2 FQDESV (reference sequence). This CDR3 comprises 18 residues. The CDR3: CASSLIPAGGKSTDTQYF. For the CDR3, the DNA is TGTGCCAGCAGCTTAATCCCGGCTGGCGGGAAGAGCACAGATACGCAGTATTTT.

This clonotype has at least ten counts. The V and J genes are TRBV28 and TRBJ2-3; 9 bases line up with TRBD2. The CDR3 sequence is 15 residues long. Germline V gene lookup returns CDR1 MDHEN and CDR2 SYDVKM. V shed 2 bases and J 8 bases; nucleotides not matched to a gene: 8. Here the CDR3 reads CASSLRALAGRTQYF. The CDR3 coding sequence is TGTGCCAGCAGTTTAAGAGCCCTAGCGGGGCGTACGCAGTATTTT.

This clonotype appeared many times. The rearrangement uses TRBV4-3 and TRBJ1-5, with 7 bases aligning to TRBD1. V lost 5 bases, J lost 2 bases, and 3 bases stayed unmatched. This CDR3 region has 14 residues. Germline assignment: CDR1 LGHNA and CDR2 YSLEER. The CDR3 DNA reads as TGCGCCAGCAGCGTCGACAGGGGCAATCAGCCCCAGCATTTT. Amino acids: CASSVDRGNQPQHF.

This clonotype was observed many times. This sequence may be a read error, since a much larger clone differs from it by one base. V and J are TRBV7-2 and TRBJ2-7, with D unclear. V was pared by 5 bases and J by 0 bases, with 5 bases between. Germline CDR1 reads SGHTA; CDR2 reads FQGNSA. The CDR3 contains 12 residues. Here the CDR3 reads CASSHSSYEQYF. CDR3 DNA sequence: TGTGCCAGCAGCCATAGCTCCTACGAGCAGTACTTC. Filled out from reference TRBV7-2 and TRBJ2-7, the complete variable domain reads GAGVSQSPSNKVTEKGKDVELRCDPISGHTALYWYRQSLGQGLEFLIYFQGNSAPDKSGLPSDRFSAERTGGSVSTLTIQRTQQEDSAVYLCASSHSSYEQYFGPGTRLTVT.